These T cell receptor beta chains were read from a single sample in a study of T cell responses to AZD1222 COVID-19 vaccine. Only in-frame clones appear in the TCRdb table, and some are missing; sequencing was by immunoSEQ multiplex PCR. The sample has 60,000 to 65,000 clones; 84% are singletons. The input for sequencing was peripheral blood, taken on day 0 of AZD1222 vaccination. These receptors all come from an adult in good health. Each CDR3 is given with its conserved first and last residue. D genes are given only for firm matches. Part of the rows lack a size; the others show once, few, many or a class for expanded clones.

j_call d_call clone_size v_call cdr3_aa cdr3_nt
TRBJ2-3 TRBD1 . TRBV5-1 CASSTDRAGPDTQYF TGCGCCAGCAGCACCGACAGGGCGGGCCCAGATACGCAGTATTTT
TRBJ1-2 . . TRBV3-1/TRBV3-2 CASSRQGLSNYGYTF TGTGCCAGCAGCCGGCAGGGATTATCGAACTATGGCTACACCTTC
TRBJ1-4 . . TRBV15 CATSREILGGEKLFF TGTGCCACCAGCAGAGAAATCTTGGGGGGGGAAAAACTGTTTTTT
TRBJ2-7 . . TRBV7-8 CASSGPGDPSHEQYF TGTGCCAGCAGCGGCCCGGGGGACCCGTCTCACGAGCAGTACTTC
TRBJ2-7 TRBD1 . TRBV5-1 CASSFLTGDEQYF TGCGCCAGCAGCTTCCTTACAGGGGACGAGCAGTACTTC
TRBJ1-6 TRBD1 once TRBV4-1 CASSQEGTGMGSPLHF TGCGCCAGCAGCCAAGAAGGGACAGGGATGGGTTCACCCCTCCACTTT
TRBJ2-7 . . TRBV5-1 CASSRGTGESYEQYF TGCGCCAGCAGCCGTGGGACCGGAGAGAGCTACGAGCAGTACTTC
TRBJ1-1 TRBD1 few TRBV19 CASKTGMGTEAFF TGTGCCAGCAAGACAGGGATGGGCACTGAAGCTTTCTTT
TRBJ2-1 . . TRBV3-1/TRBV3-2 CASSQDGGESYNEQFF TGTGCCAGCAGCCAAGATGGCGGGGAATCCTACAATGAGCAGTTCTTC
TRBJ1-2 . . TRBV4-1 CASSQAQMSYGYTF TGCGCCAGCAGCCAAGCGCAGATGTCCTATGGCTACACCTTC
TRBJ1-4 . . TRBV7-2 CASSLRFQPTNEKLFF TGTGCCAGCAGCTTAAGGTTTCAGCCTACTAATGAAAAACTGTTTTTT
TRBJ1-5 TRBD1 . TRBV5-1 CASSSGQGPPQHF TGCGCCAGCAGCTCGGGACAGGGTCCGCCCCAGCATTTT
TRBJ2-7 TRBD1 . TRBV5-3 CARSLLDRPGPWTTYEQYF TGTGCCAGAAGCCTGTTGGACAGGCCGGGCCCCTGGACAACCTACGAGCAGTACTTC
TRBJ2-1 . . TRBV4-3 CASSQEGWYEQFF TGCGCCAGCAGCCAAGAAGGGTGGTATGAGCAGTTCTTC
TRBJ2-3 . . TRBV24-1 CATRRGEDTQYF TGTGCCACCAGGAGGGGGGAAGATACGCAGTATTTT
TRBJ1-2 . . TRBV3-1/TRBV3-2 CASSQETGHYGYTF TGTGCCAGCAGCCAAGAAACAGGGCACTATGGCTACACCTTC
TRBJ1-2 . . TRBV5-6 CASSLPQDYGYTF TGTGCCAGCAGCTTGCCGCAGGACTATGGCTACACCTTC
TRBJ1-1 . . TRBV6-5 CASRRLYTEAFF TGTGCCAGCAGGCGGCTTTACACTGAAGCTTTCTTT
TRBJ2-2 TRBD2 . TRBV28 CASSSSGGKSELFF TGTGCCAGCAGCTCTAGCGGGGGGAAGTCGGAGCTGTTTTTT
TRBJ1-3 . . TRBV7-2 CASSLLSSGNTIYF TGTGCCAGCAGCTTATTGAGCTCTGGAAACACCATATATTTT
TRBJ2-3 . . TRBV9 CASSVGTLARDTQYF TGTGCCAGCAGCGTCGGGACCCTAGCCCGGGATACGCAGTATTTT
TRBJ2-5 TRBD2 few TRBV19 CASTTTAGGGETQYF TGTGCCAGTACCACGACAGCGGGAGGAGGCGAGACCCAGTACTTC
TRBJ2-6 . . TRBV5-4 CASSWPGANVLTF TGTGCCAGCAGCTGGCCCGGGGCCAACGTCCTGACTTTC
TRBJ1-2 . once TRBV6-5 CAAGGTLYGYTF TGTGCCGCCGGGGGCACCCTCTATGGCTACACCTTC
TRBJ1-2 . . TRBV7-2 CASSLQPGSGYTF TGTGCCAGCAGCTTACAACCGGGCTCGGGCTACACCTTC
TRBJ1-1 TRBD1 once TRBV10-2 CASSAQGAQVKTEAFF TGCGCCAGCAGTGCACAGGGGGCGCAGGTAAAGACTGAAGCTTTCTTT
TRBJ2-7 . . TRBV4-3 CASSQDYGRGYEQYF TGCGCCAGCAGCCAAGATTACGGCAGGGGCTACGAGCAGTACTTC
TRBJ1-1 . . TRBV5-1 CASSETPNTEAFF TGCGCCAGCAGCGAAACACCTAACACTGAAGCTTTCTTT
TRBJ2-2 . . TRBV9 CASNRRGGSGELFF TGTGCCAGCAACCGCCGTGGGGGGTCCGGGGAGCTGTTTTTT
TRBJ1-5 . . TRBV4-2 CASSQPDRANQPQHF TGTGCCAGCAGCCAACCCGACAGAGCAAATCAGCCCCAGCATTTT
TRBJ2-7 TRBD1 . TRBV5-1 CASSLGEDRLYEQYF TGCGCCAGCAGCTTGGGCGAGGACAGGCTATACGAGCAGTACTTC
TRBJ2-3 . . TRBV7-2 CASSLGKDTQYF TGTGCCAGCAGCTTAGGCAAAGATACGCAGTATTTT
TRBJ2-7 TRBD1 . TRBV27 CASSFAGTGGFYEQYF TGTGCCAGCAGTTTTGCCGGGACAGGGGGGTTCTACGAGCAGTACTTC
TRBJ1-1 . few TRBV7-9 CASSPLNTEAFF TGTGCCAGCAGCCCCTTGAACACTGAAGCTTTCTTT
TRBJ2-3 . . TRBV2 CASSVYRPMKAQYF TGTGCCAGCAGTGTCTACAGGCCGATGAAGGCGCAGTATTTT
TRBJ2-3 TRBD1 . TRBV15 CATSPSSGGFADTQYF TGTGCCACCAGCCCCTCATCAGGGGGTTTCGCAGATACGCAGTATTTT
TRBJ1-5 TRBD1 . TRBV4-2 CASSHDRVNQPQHF TGTGCCAGCAGCCATGACAGGGTTAATCAGCCCCAGCATTTT
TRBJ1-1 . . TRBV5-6 CASSLEVNTEAFF TGTGCCAGCAGCTTGGAGGTGAACACTGAAGCTTTCTTT
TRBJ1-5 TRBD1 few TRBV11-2 CASSFGARGSNQPQHF TGTGCCAGCAGCTTCGGTGCCAGGGGGAGTAATCAGCCCCAGCATTTT
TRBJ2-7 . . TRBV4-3 CASSQDRDLSYEQYF TGCGCCAGCAGCCAAGACAGGGACCTCTCCTACGAGCAGTACTTC